This T cell receptor beta chain was sequenced for a study of blood T cell repertoires in COVID-19. Across the study: From the United States, Italy and Spain came samples of acute and convalescent COVID-19.

In the study's own analysis: Amplifying reference gene primers gave estimates of nucleated cell counts. Assay used: immunoSEQ multiplex PCR; TCRdb lists only in-frame clones, some missing. Clone size and V and J calls were adopted from that table, with D and trimming inferred from the DNA. The sample holds a few hundred thousand clones, approximately 86% seen once. Enrollment of patients from Seattle took place during active infection, with longitudinal follow-up. The receptor was derived from a human donor with COVID-19, enrolled during active disease. The donor label of this sample is uncertain. Material for sequencing was peripheral blood.

DNA for the CDR3: TGCGCCAGCAGTCGAGGGGGGCAGTACTTC. It yields the protein CASSRGGQYF. V gene TRBV23-1 combines with J gene TRBJ2-7; tentative D call: TRBD1 (6 bases). TRBV23-1 is recorded as an ORF, its role being uncertain. CDR3 length: 10 amino acids. The ends were cut back, 4 bases at V and 9 bases at J, with 7 bases in the middle.